This TCR beta chain derives from a study of T cells after yellow fever vaccination. The germline V gene has CDR1 MGHRA and CDR2 YSYEKL. V was pared by 2 bases and J by 7 bases, with 14 bases between. This CDR3 is built from 14 residues. Broader study findings: It was a weaker secondary response, yet one that peaked faster, at day 5 versus 15. A minor fraction of clonotypes spanned both CD4 and CD8 compartments. Reappearing after the booster were most of the clones from primary vaccination (approximately 96% CD4, approximately 85% CD8).

The study made its TCR cDNA through 5'RACE template switching. That step introduced a universal primer site along with UMIs. TCRdb reprocessed the 5' RACE reads with MiXCR, giving one entry per CDR3 protein. The profile covers under 400,000 distinct CDR3 sequences, with approximately 13% appearing a single time and roughly 3.1% taken by the ten largest. This clonotype was counted a few times. Its antigen remains unknown. The rearrangement uses TRBV4-1 and TRBJ1-2, with D maybe TRBD1 (6 bases). This sequence originates from a man aged 18 to 29 who received the YFV17D yellow fever vaccine. Here the sequenced sample was CD4+ T cells sorted from PBMCs, taken 15 days after the yellow fever booster vaccination. CDR3 in amino acids: CASSQWGPRGGYTF. CDR3 nucleotide sequence: TGCGCCAGCAGCCAATGGGGGCCCAGGGGTGGCTACACCTTC.